This passage covers 17 T cell receptor beta chains from one sample sequenced in a study of T cell responses to AZD1222 COVID-19 vaccine. Some clones are missing from TCRdb's copy, which holds only in-frame ones; the method was immunoSEQ multiplex PCR. The profile shows 110,000 to 150,000 clones, about 92% of them singletons. Sequencing was performed on peripheral blood, taken 28 days after the second AZD1222 dose. These receptors were taken from an adult who received the AZD1222 COVID-19 vaccine.

This clone appeared a single time. The chain joins TRBV6-1 to TRBJ2-1; the match to TRBD2 covers 10 bases. This CDR3 comprises 16 residues. Germline V gene lookup returns CDR1 MNHNS and CDR2 SASEGT. Trimming at V came to 4 bases and at J to 7 bases, leaving 10 bases not matched to a gene. The CDR3 spells CASSGAAGLAYNEQFF. The CDR3 DNA sequence: TGTGCCAGCAGTGGAGCGGCGGGACTAGCGTATAATGAGCAGTTCTTC.

The CDR3 here is CATSRGTGDSTEAFF. CDR3 coding DNA: TGTGCCACCAGCCGAGGGACAGGGGACAGCACTGAAGCTTTCTTT. The J gene is TRBJ1-1, the V gene TRBV15; 10 nucleotides match TRBD1. Germline lookup yields CDR1 LNHNV and CDR2 YYDKDF (reference sequence). V dropped 5 bases and J dropped 4; count of bases not matched to a gene: 7. The CDR3 is made up of 15 amino acids.

This chain uses TRBV27 with TRBJ1-5, with a tentative D call TRBD1 (6 bases). Germline CDR1 and CDR2: MNHEY and SMNVEV (reference sequence). The CDR3 is made up of 15 amino acids. Trimming left V 4 bases short and J 1 base short, with 11 bases between. CDR3 in DNA: TGTGCCAGCAGTTGGGGGGGCGCAAGCAATCAGCCCCAGCATTTT. This encodes CASSWGGASNQPQHF.

The V gene is TRBV28, the J gene TRBJ2-7, with 13 bases identical to TRBD2. The CDR3 spans 13 residues. Trimming cost V 10 bases and J 4 bases; bases outside gene matches: 4. Germline V gene sequence: CDR1 MDHEN, CDR2 SYDVKM. The CDR3 nucleotides read TGTGCCACAGGACTAGCGGGAGTGTACGAGCAGTACTTC. Translated, it gives CATGLAGVYEQYF.

J is TRBJ1-2 and V is TRBV28; D is unresolved. CDR1 is MDHEN, CDR2 SYDVKM, per germline. The CDR3 length is 12 residues. V was clipped by 2 bases and J by 8 bases, with 9 bases between them. The CDR3 spells CASSLPMGGYTF. For the CDR3, the DNA is TGTGCCAGCAGTTTACCTATGGGGGGCTACACCTTC.

This sequence joins TRBV11-3 and TRBJ1-1; D uncertain. Germline CDR1 and CDR2: SGHNT and YENEEA. The V gene lost 5 bases and the J gene lost 2 bases, with 12 bases spanning the gap. This CDR3 region has 14 residues. CDR3 coding DNA: TGTGCCAGCAGCCCAGGACCGGCCAACACTGAAGCTTTCTTT. Translating gives CASSPGPANTEAFF.

DNA of the CDR3: TGTGCCAGCAGCTTGAAAGGGGGATACACCATATATTTT. Translating gives CASSLKGGYTIYF. The V gene is TRBV5-4, the J gene TRBJ1-3; D is perhaps TRBD1 (6 bases). The V and J ends lost 1 base and 8 bases respectively, with 10 bases between them. CDR3 length: 13 residues. Looked up from germline, CDR1 is SGHNT and CDR2 is YYREEE (reference sequence).

V and J are TRBV15 and TRBJ2-7; 9 nucleotides match TRBD2. Germline trimming cut 0 bases from V and 3 bases from J; bases unmatched to any gene: 9. The CDR3 is 17 residues long. The germline V gene has CDR1 LNHNV and CDR2 YYDKDF (reference sequence). The CDR3 spells CATSRDLAGGPHYEQYF. The CDR3 DNA sequence: TGTGCCACCAGCAGAGATCTCGCGGGAGGGCCACACTACGAGCAGTACTTC.

This rearrangement joins TRBV27 to TRBJ1-3; D might be TRBD1 (6 bases). Germline assignment: CDR1 MNHEY and CDR2 SMNVEV (reference sequence). V lost 2 bases and J 0 bases, leaving 17 bases between the germline ends. The CDR3 sequence is 18 residues long. The CDR3: CASSLKGQSWSSGNTIYF. The CDR3 DNA reads as TGTGCCAGCAGTTTAAAGGGACAAAGCTGGAGCTCTGGAAACACCATATATTTT.

The J gene is TRBJ1-4, the V gene TRBV6-5, with D unclear. Germline-derived CDR1 and CDR2 are MNHEY and SVGAGI. V lost 6 bases, J lost 4 bases, and 3 bases lay in between. CDR3 size: 11 residues. CDR3 bases: TGTGCCAGCAGGGATAATGAAAAACTGTTTTTT. Its translation is CASRDNEKLFF.

This clone appeared once. The J gene is TRBJ2-7, the V gene TRBV10-2, with D hard to call. The germline V and J ends were trimmed by 3 bases and 5 bases, with 2 bases remaining between them. CDR3 length: 10 residues. Looked up from germline, CDR1 is WSHSY and CDR2 is SAAADI. The CDR3 DNA sequence: TGCGCCAGCAGTGATCACGAGCAGTACTTC. Its protein is CASSDHEQYF.

The V and J genes are TRBV5-1 and TRBJ2-7; D call uncertain. V was cut by 0 bases and J by 3 bases, with 10 bases left in between. This CDR3 has 14 amino acids. Germline values: CDR1 SGHRS, CDR2 YFSETQ. The CDR3 loop is CASSLALGGYEQYF. In DNA, the CDR3 is TGCGCCAGCAGCTTGGCCCTAGGTGGCTACGAGCAGTACTTC. Full variable domain (missing parts from reference TRBV5-1 and TRBJ2-7): KAGVTQTPRYLIKTRGQQVTLSCSPISGHRSVSWYQQTPGQGLQFLFEYFSETQRNKGNFPGRFSGRQFSNSRSEMNVSTLELGDSALYLCASSLALGGYEQYFGPGTRLTVT.

This chain uses TRBV29-1 with TRBJ2-7; TRBD1 agrees at 8 bases. Germline V gene data show CDR1 as SQVTM and CDR2 as ANQGSEA. The V segment lost 7 bases and the J segment 6 bases; nucleotides outside the gene matches: 5. The CDR3 totals 11 residues. This CDR3 reads CSAQGAAEQYF. For the CDR3, the DNA is TGCAGCGCTCAGGGGGCCGCCGAGCAGTACTTC.

The rearrangement links TRBV19 to TRBJ2-7, with D possibly being TRBD1 (5 bases). CDR3 length equals 17 residues. Germline lookup yields CDR1 LNHDA and CDR2 SQIVND (reference sequence). Trimming took off 3 bases at V and 2 bases at J, with 20 bases between the two ends. The CDR3 region has the DNA TGTGCCAGTAGTATGACTTTCAGGGTGGCGGTCACCTACGAGCAGTACTTC. It translates to CASSMTFRVAVTYEQYF. The whole variable domain, filled in from reference TRBV19 and TRBJ2-7, reads DGGITQSPKYLFRKEGQNVTLSCEQNLNHDAMYWYRQDPGQGLRLIYYSQIVNDFQKGDIAEGYSVSREKKESFPLTVTSAQKNPTAFYLCASSMTFRVAVTYEQYFGPGTRLTVT.

The CDR3 nucleotides read TGTGCCAGCAGCGGGGACCGCTCCTACGAGCAGTACTTC. Its translation: CASSGDRSYEQYF. V and J are TRBV6-2 or TRBV6-3 and TRBJ2-7; either TRBD1 or TRBD2 may supply D (5 bases each). This CDR3 is built from 13 residues. The germline V gene has CDR1 MNHEY and CDR2 SVGEGT. With 6 bases removed from V and 0 bases from J, the gap between germline ends came to 9 bases.

The rearrangement joins TRBV7-9 to TRBJ2-7; 9 bases match TRBD1. The germline gives CDR1 SEHNR, CDR2 FQNEAQ (reference sequence). V trimming: 4 bases; J trimming: 5 bases; junction bases outside the gene matches: 6. This CDR3 is built from 14 residues. In nucleotides, the CDR3 is TGTGCCAGCAGCTCCGGGACAGGGAGGCACGAGCAGTACTTC. It yields the protein CASSSGTGRHEQYF. Looking up the rest from reference TRBV7-9 and TRBJ2-7 gives the full variable domain: DTGVSQNPRHKITKRGQNVTFRCDPISEHNRLYWYRQTLGQGPEFLTYFQNEAQLEKSRLLSDRFSAERPKGSFSTLEIQRTEQGDSAMYLCASSSGTGRHEQYFGPGTRLTVT.

The chain has TRBV19 and TRBJ1-2; 7 positions agree with TRBD1. The ends lost 1 base at V and 4 bases at J; junction bases unmatched: 3. This CDR3 is built from 14 residues. Germline V gene sequence: CDR1 LNHDA, CDR2 SQIVND (reference sequence). DNA of the CDR3: TGTGCCAGTAGTATAGGACAGGGTGGCTATGGCTACACCTTC. It is translated as CASSIGQGGYGYTF.